The clone carrying this T cell receptor (beta chain) was seen many times. Its antigen is undetermined. Every TCR cDNA molecule bore its own unique molecular identifier. TCRdb re-called the 5' RACE reads with MiXCR, one entry per CDR3 protein. The repertoire holds about 36,000 distinct CDR3 sequences, with less than 5.5% as singletons. The data stem from a study of spatial heterogeneity in lung cancer. Indicated time point: sample taken at primary tumor resection. Without sorting, whole RNA was sequenced from tumor, nontumor lung or frozen PBMC. Whole-study findings and limits: Relative to follow-up, resection was when ubiquitous expanded tumor TCRs appeared more in blood.

The starting material was PBMCs, obtained at surgery. This receptor was obtained from a female donor with early-stage non-small cell lung cancer.

CDR3 DNA: TGTGCCAGCAGCTTATCAGGGGGGGACACTGAAGCTTTCTTT. It encodes CASSLSGGDTEAFF. The chain carries TRBV3-1 and TRBJ1-1; 7 bases are a match to TRBD1. Trimming removed 5 bases from V and 3 bases from J; junction bases left unmatched: 6. Germline CDR1 LGHDT, CDR2 YNNKEL (reference sequence). The CDR3 loop spans 14 amino acids. The full variable domain, rest sourced from reference TRBV3-1 and TRBJ1-1, is DTAVSQTPKYLVTQMGNDKSIKCEQNLGHDTMYWYKQDSKKFLKIMFSYNNKELIINETVPNRFSPKSPDKAHLNLHINSLELGDSAVYFCASSLSGGDTEAFFGQGTRLTVV.